Below are 12 T cell receptor beta chains sequenced from a single sample in a study of cytomegalovirus exposure and HLA in healthy donors. PCR primers comprised 60 Vbeta and 13 Jbeta primers. Assay: immunoSEQ multiplex PCR; the TCRdb copy retains only in-frame clones and omits some. This sample carries some 90,000 clones, about 81% of them seen once, and the ten largest clones take about 1.5%. Source material: PBMCs. All receptors come from a man in his forties in good health and CMV-seronegative.

V gene TRBV29-1 combines with J gene TRBJ1-1; no clear D gene. The CDR3 loop spans 11 amino acids. The V end was cut by 1 base, the J end by 10 bases, with 10 bases between. Germline V gene data show CDR1 as SQVTM and CDR2 as ANQGSEA. In DNA, the CDR3 is TGCAGCGTTGAAGCGACTACTCGAGCTTTCTTT. Protein sequence: CSVEATTRAFF.

This clone was observed once. The chain recombines TRBV6-6 with TRBJ2-3; TRBD2 matches at 8 bases. V lost 6 bases, J lost 14 bases, and 10 bases stayed unmatched. The V gene's germline CDR1 is MNHNY and CDR2 SVGAGI (reference sequence). This CDR3 comprises 12 residues. The CDR3 region is CASSPRGGGGYF. The CDR3, as DNA: TGTGCCAGCAGCCCCCGGGGGGGCGGGGGGTATTTT.

The rearrangement links TRBV15 to TRBJ2-1, with 10 bases that match TRBD2. This CDR3 region has 16 residues. The germline gives CDR1 LNHNV, CDR2 YYDKDF (reference sequence). Trimming cost V 5 bases and J 6 bases; bases outside gene matches: 10. CDR3 in amino acids: CATSGGVSGGANEQFF. CDR3 nucleotide sequence: TGTGCCACCAGCGGAGGTGTCAGCGGGGGGGCCAATGAGCAGTTCTTC.

This clone has a handful of counts. The chain recombines TRBV5-1 with TRBJ2-7; TRBD1 matches at 9 bases. This CDR3 is built from 14 residues. Germline V gene lookup returns CDR1 SGHRS and CDR2 YFSETQ. V lost 6 bases and J lost 5; bases outside the gene matches: 9. The CDR3 DNA is TGCGCCAGCAACCCCGGGACAGGGTTGGACGAGCAGTACTTC. Protein: CASNPGTGLDEQYF.

The genes are TRBV5-6 and TRBJ2-1, with 10 bases lining up with TRBD2. With V trimmed by 5 bases and J by 3 bases, 8 bases remained unmatched. The germline gives CDR1 SGHDT, CDR2 YYEEEE. The CDR3 is 16 amino acids. Here the CDR3 reads CASSTGQRGGYNEQFF. DNA of the CDR3: TGTGCCAGCAGTACAGGTCAGCGGGGGGGCTACAATGAGCAGTTCTTC.

CDR3 amino acids: CASRWDNKNTEAFF. In DNA form, the CDR3 reads TGTGCCAGCAGATGGGACAACAAGAACACTGAAGCTTTCTTT. The chain combines TRBV5-4 with TRBJ1-1; D perhaps matches TRBD1 (6 bases). Germline loops: CDR1 SGHNT, CDR2 YYREEE (reference sequence). This CDR3 is built from 14 residues. V lost 5 bases and J lost 1, with 12 bases in between.

This rearrangement joins TRBV19 to TRBJ2-1; 7 bases map to TRBD1. Per the germline V gene, CDR1 is LNHDA and CDR2 is SQIVND (reference sequence). After removal of 7 bases from V and 3 bases from J, the junction contained 12 bases not matched to a gene. The CDR3 is made up of 16 amino acids. The CDR3 nucleotides are TGTGCCAGTACCCAAAGACAGGGTATCGGCTACAATGAGCAGTTCTTC. Protein: CASTQRQGIGYNEQFF. The entire variable domain, with the rest obtained from reference TRBV19 and TRBJ2-1, is as follows: DGGITQSPKYLFRKEGQNVTLSCEQNLNHDAMYWYRQDPGQGLRLIYYSQIVNDFQKGDIAEGYSVSREKKESFPLTVTSAQKNPTAFYLCASTQRQGIGYNEQFFGPGTRLTVL.

The chain recombines TRBV6-1 with TRBJ1-6; 7 bases align to TRBD1. Germline lookup yields CDR1 MNHNS and CDR2 SASEGT. The CDR3 has 18 amino acids. J gave up 6 bases and V 4 bases, and 15 bases lay outside the gene matches. DNA of the CDR3: TGTGCCAGCAGTGTCCATGGGGACAGCAACCTCATTAATTCACCCCTCCACTTT. This sequence encodes CASSVHGDSNLINSPLHF.

The chain couples TRBV6-1 to TRBJ2-4; 7 positions match TRBD1. The length of the CDR3 is 15 residues. Germline V gene sequence: CDR1 MNHNS, CDR2 SASEGT. Trimming removed 6 bases from V and 0 bases from J; junction bases left unmatched: 5. CDR3 amino acids: CASRPQGIAKNIQYF. The CDR3 coding sequence is TGTGCCAGCAGACCACAGGGGATAGCCAAAAACATTCAGTACTTC.

A single count supports this clone. The V and J genes are TRBV13 and TRBJ1-3, with 7 bases lining up with TRBD1. Germline V gene lookup returns CDR1 PRHDT and CDR2 FYEKMQ (reference sequence). The CDR3 consists of 14 residues. Unmatched junction bases numbered 6, after V lost 8 bases and J lost 2 bases. The CDR3 sequence: CASGKGGAGNTIYF. The CDR3 bases are TGTGCCAGCGGGAAAGGGGGCGCTGGAAACACCATATATTTT.

The chain has TRBV9 and TRBJ2-5; weak D call: TRBD1 (8 bases). The V end lost 0 bases, the J end lost 4 bases, and 13 bases lay between the germline ends. CDR1 is SGDLS, CDR2 YYNGEE, per germline. The CDR3 spans 15 residues. CDR3 DNA: TGTGCCAGCAGCGTAGGAACAGGGGGGGGAGAGACCCAGTACTTC. Its translation is CASSVGTGGGETQYF.

This chain joins TRBV2 and TRBJ1-5; 9 bases line up with TRBD1. The CDR3 extends over 15 amino acids. The V gene's germline CDR1 is SNHLY and CDR2 FYNNEI. The V gene end was trimmed by 6 bases and the J gene end by 5 bases; junction bases not matched to a gene: 8. The CDR3 DNA is TGTGCCAGCAGCCTCGACAGGGGGAATTATCAGCCCCAGCATTTT. Protein: CASSLDRGNYQPQHF.